This T cell receptor beta chain is from a study of shared clonotypes between healthy human individuals (dated by TCRdb to between 2020 and 2021). Broadly, across the study: The cohort included three men and two women between 18 and 49 years of age. For each donor, CD4 naive and CD4 memory were each given three plates, CD8 naive was given two plates, and CD8 memory was given one plate. Leukapheresis yielded between about 0.85 and 10 billion PBMCs per donor. To estimate repertoire size and how much clonotype sharing occurs between individuals, the study deeply sequenced the blood TCR repertoires of five healthy adults. Libraries were prepared and TCR repertoires were sequenced by different laboratories using diverse techniques, in order to increase sequencing depth and limit assay-specific biases. Overall study results and their limits: When a handful of donors were compared, the shared fraction of clonotypes was around 4.6% for naive CD4, more than 3% for naive CD8, about 2.5% for memory CD4, and 0.4% for memory CD8. Estimated clonotype richness was generally larger for naive than for memory subsets. Based on pairwise subsampling, the degree of clonotype sharing among donors was expected to be affected by sequencing depth. Sampling was restricted to blood, and TCR repertoires in tissues likely differ from the TCR repertoires found in blood. The small number of donors limited the genetic and exposure-history diversity represented. Compared with non-shared clonotypes, clonotypes shared by all four sorted-subset donors had higher generation probabilities. Rarefaction of sorted-subset datasets indicated incomplete sequencing despite the large sequencing depth.

The donors were healthy, HIV-negative adults with no recently reported acute infections or vaccinations. Every donor was a Caucasian adult living in Nashville, Tennessee, USA. CD4+ T cells were enriched by magnetic negative selection, after which naive cells were positively selected on CD45RA and the negative fraction was taken as the memory subset. After blood collection by leukapheresis, PBMCs were isolated using Ficoll-Histopaque density gradient centrifugation and then cryopreserved in the vapor phase of liquid nitrogen. Analytical flow cytometry was used to check the purity and quantity of each magnetically sorted T cell population. Each sorted fraction had its genomic DNA isolated and then quantified by UV absorbance on a Nanodrop 2000c. V is cut by 4 bases and J by 7 bases, and the space between the germline ends is 14 bases. Including the terminal cysteine and phenylalanine, the CDR3 comprises 13 residues. Only the CDR3 portion is preserved as DNA: 39 bases, with reading frame beginning at the first base. The germline V gene encodes CDR1 SQVTM and CDR2 ANQGSEA.

TCR CDR3 regions were amplified from genomic DNA by multiplex PCR using the deep immunoSEQ assay. Extracted genomic DNA from each cell subset was spread evenly across all wells of several immunoSEQ 96-well plates, with each plate serving as a replicate. For sorted subsets, about 200 ng genomic DNA, equal to tens of thousands of T cell genomes, was loaded into each replicate PCR. The purified libraries were quantified using a Qubit 3.0 fluorometer, sized with a Bioanalyzer 2100, and then quantified again using the KAPA Library Quantification kit. A separate single-read 150-cycle Illumina NextSeq 550 flow cell was used to sequence each immunoSEQ 96-well plate. Processing in the source paper ran as follows. Because the immunoSEQ output held only junctional sequences and lacked quality scores, the filtering could not match the filtering applied to full-length reads. Sequences were annotated with PyIR, a Python wrapper for IgBLAST v1.9, using IMGT germline references to assign V/J genes and CDR3. Reads with weak V/J assignments (E-value above 1e-6), missing CDR3, stop codons, out-of-frame junctions, or ambiguous translated residues were removed. A V3J clonotype was defined by an identical inferred V gene, J gene, and CDR3 amino acid sequence. The percentage overlap between two repertoires was calculated by dividing the number of shared unique clonotypes by the size of the smaller repertoire. RTK rarefaction, the Chao1 estimator, and Recon v2.1 estimates of unobserved clonotypes were used to assess repertoire richness. Generation probabilities were computed with OLGA for all TCRbeta clonotypes obtained by the gDNA method from a few donors. TCRdb limited this immuneACCESS table to in-frame rearrangements with V and J called. A share of clones is missing; checked studies link under half to unresolved V genes, and the rest is unexplained. That table gives V, J and clone size, and the DNA gave D and trimming. The sample profile shows some 1,400,000 clones; around 97% of them were found once. The biggest ten clones account for over 1% of the sample.

Comment on this clone: Its cognate antigen has yet to be identified. No qualities accompany the bases; no much larger clone lies one base away.

Recombination connected TRBV29-1 to TRBJ2-4; TRBD1 is perhaps the D gene, given 7 matching bases. The TCR sequence derives from a man aged 25-40 years in good health. The specimen sequenced was naive CD4+ T cells sorted from blood. The cell subset or site label, read with the paper, signifies: CD45RA+ positively selected. CDR3 sequence: CSVGRGVRNIQYF. The nucleotide sequence reads as follows: TGCAGCGTTGGCAGGGGGGTGCGGAACATTCAGTACTTC.